This T cell receptor beta chain emerged from a study of T cells after posttransplantation cyclophosphamide. Study findings and constraints: Recipient CMV seropositivity and CMV reactivation strongly tracked TRB clonality. Donor-recipient repertoire similarity was low at 1-2 months, rising over year one. Skin or GI-infiltrating T cells shared few TRB sequences with blood.

Assay used: immunoSEQ multiplex PCR; TCRdb lists only in-frame clones, some missing. The record shows around 30,000 clones for this sample, with no singletons present. CDR1 and CDR2 from the germline V gene are MNHEY and SVGAGI. This CDR3 is built from 13 residues. Trimming shortened V by 5 bases and J by 8 bases, and 12 bases separated the two germline ends. This clone was counted ten times or more. Its target is not known. The V gene is TRBV6-5, the J gene TRBJ1-4; the D gene is possibly TRBD1 (5 bases). Sequencing used PBMCs. The receptor comes from a woman aged 55 to 70 in good health, CMV-negative, and a related stem cell transplant donor. The CDR3 DNA sequence: TGTGCCAGCAGTCCGACAAACAGGGAAAAACTGTTTTTT. It yields the protein CASSPTNREKLFF.